A selection of T cell receptor beta chains follows, all from one sample in a study of T cell repertoires in cytomegalovirus infection. TCRdb processed the reads anew with MiXCR; each CDR3 protein has one entry. The sample comprises around 550,000 distinct CDR3 sequences, 26% of which are singletons, and around 14% rests with the top ten. Sequenced input: PBMCs. The receptor source for this set is a human donor in good health (CMV status not recorded). Some clones in this sample may be carry-over from other donors' samples. CDR3s include the opening cysteine and the closing phenylalanine or tryptophan. D genes are given only for firm matches. Where a row states a size, it is once, few, many or the class of an expanded clone; other rows omit it.

J	D	size	V	CDR3	DNA
TRBJ2-7	TRBD1	-	TRBV29-1	CSVEGPGQGASYEQYF	TGCAGCGTTGAGGGCCCGGGACAGGGGGCTTCCTACGAGCAGTACTTC
TRBJ1-1	TRBD1	many	TRBV12-3/TRBV12-4	CASSTNRGAEAFF	TGTGCCAGCAGTACAAACAGGGGCGCTGAAGCTTTCTTT
TRBJ2-1	-	-	TRBV19	CASSISLSPGNEQFF	TGTGCCAGTAGTATTTCCCTTTCACCGGGCAATGAGCAGTTCTTC
TRBJ2-7	-	few	TRBV29-1	CSVVGRLNYEQYF	TGCAGCGTTGTCGGCAGGTTAAACTACGAGCAGTACTTC
TRBJ2-7	TRBD2	-	TRBV6-2/TRBV6-3	CASSPGLAGDHRTYEQYF	TGTGCCAGCAGCCCTGGACTAGCGGGAGACCACAGGACCTACGAGCAGTACTTC
TRBJ1-6	-	many	TRBV7-2	CASRGVESPLHF	TGTGCCAGCAGGGGTGTAGAATCACCCCTCCACTTT
TRBJ2-1	TRBD2	-	TRBV4-1	CASSQVLAGIFSYNEQFF	TGCGCCAGCAGCCAAGTGTTAGCGGGAATATTTTCCTACAATGAGCAGTTCTTC
TRBJ1-1	TRBD1	few	TRBV7-8	CASSRDRGRNTEAFF	TGTGCCAGCAGCCGGGACAGGGGGAGGAACACTGAAGCTTTCTTT
TRBJ1-1	-	many	TRBV7-8	CASSSYEETEAFF	TGTGCCAGCAGCTCCTATGAGGAGACTGAAGCTTTCTTT
TRBJ1-2	TRBD1	-	TRBV6-2/TRBV6-3	CATGQGTNYGYTF	TGTGCCACCGGACAGGGGACCAACTATGGCTACACCTTC
TRBJ2-7	TRBD2	-	TRBV5-4	CASSLVRGTTYEQYF	TGTGCCAGCAGCTTGGTGCGGGGGACTACCTACGAGCAGTACTTC
TRBJ2-1	TRBD2	once	TRBV6-2/TRBV6-3	CASSKMGLAGNEQFF	TGTGCCAGCAGTAAGATGGGACTAGCGGGAAATGAGCAGTTCTTC
TRBJ2-3	TRBD1	-	TRBV4-3	CASSPTGSNTDTQYF	TGCGCCAGCAGCCCGACAGGGTCTAACACAGATACGCAGTATTTT
TRBJ2-1	TRBD2	-	TRBV11-3	CASSPTGLVDGEQFF	TGTGCCAGCAGCCCAACGGGACTAGTTGATGGTGAGCAGTTCTTC
TRBJ1-1	TRBD1	many	TRBV10-3	CATQGASEAFF	TGTGCCACCCAGGGGGCCTCTGAAGCTTTCTTT
TRBJ2-1	TRBD2	once	TRBV4-1	CASSQEGLAGFEQFF	TGCGCCAGCAGCCAAGAGGGACTAGCGGGATTTGAGCAGTTCTTC
TRBJ2-7	-	many	TRBV7-2	CASSRLTGSSYEQYF	TGTGCCAGCAGCCGGTTGACTGGGTCCTCCTACGAGCAGTACTTC
TRBJ2-5	-	many	TRBV6-2/TRBV6-3	CASSSDSGGQETQYF	TGTGCCAGCAGCTCAGACAGTGGAGGGCAAGAGACCCAGTACTTC
TRBJ1-2	-	few	TRBV7-2	CASSLEQTYGYTF	TGTGCCAGCAGCTTAGAACAGACCTATGGCTACACCTTC
TRBJ2-1	TRBD2	many	TRBV6-2/TRBV6-3	CATRGPNGTRVFGEQFF	TGTGCCACCCGGGGACCCAACGGGACTAGGGTCTTTGGCGAGCAGTTCTTC
TRBJ2-4	TRBD2	-	TRBV5-4	CASSPTSGPNIQYF	TGTGCCAGCAGCCCGACTAGCGGGCCAAACATTCAGTACTTC
TRBJ2-7	-	-	TRBV19	CASSIAVPARSYFYEQYF	TGTGCCAGTAGTATAGCGGTCCCAGCGCGGTCTTATTTCTACGAGCAGTACTTC
TRBJ2-7	TRBD2	few	TRBV4-1	CASSQRIAGVLYEQYF	TGCGCCAGCAGCCAACGAATAGCGGGAGTATTATACGAGCAGTACTTC
TRBJ2-1	TRBD2	-	TRBV11-2	CASSMGLATNNEQFF	TGTGCCAGCAGCATGGGACTAGCGACAAACAATGAGCAGTTCTTC
TRBJ2-7	-	-	TRBV6-5	CASSYEERTYEQYF	TGTGCCAGCAGTTACGAGGAGCGGACCTACGAGCAGTACTTC
TRBJ2-1	-	-	TRBV24-1	CATSDFRGSYNEQFF	TGTGCCACCAGTGATTTTCGGGGGTCCTACAATGAGCAGTTCTTC
TRBJ1-3	-	-	TRBV11-2	CASSPFSTGHLGNTIYF	TGTGCCAGCAGCCCATTCTCTACGGGCCATCTTGGAAACACCATATATTTT
TRBJ1-6	-	many	TRBV12-3/TRBV12-4	CASSSLGENSPLHF	TGTGCCAGCAGTTCATTAGGGGAGAATTCACCCCTCCACTTT
TRBJ2-7	-	few	TRBV7-2	CASSLIRGIPYEQYF	TGTGCCAGCAGCTTGATCCGGGGCATACCCTACGAGCAGTACTTC
TRBJ2-1	-	few	TRBV4-3	CASSQGRGVGVSYNEQFF	TGCGCCAGCAGCCAAGGTCGTGGGGTGGGGGTATCCTACAATGAGCAGTTCTTC
TRBJ2-1	-	few	TRBV24-1	CATSEPGVANEQFF	TGTGCCACCAGTGAACCGGGAGTGGCTAATGAGCAGTTCTTC
TRBJ1-1	TRBD1	-	TRBV12-3/TRBV12-4	CASSLTYRGDTEAFF	TGTGCCAGCAGTTTAACCTACAGGGGGGACACTGAAGCTTTCTTT
TRBJ1-1	-	-	TRBV6-5	CASRRTRNTEAFF	TGTGCCAGCAGACGGACGAGGAACACTGAAGCTTTCTTT
TRBJ1-1	-	-	TRBV5-1	CASSLDGQGTEAFF	TGCGCCAGCAGCTTGGATGGTCAGGGCACTGAAGCTTTCTTT
TRBJ2-3	TRBD2	-	TRBV19	CASSTSGGSGDTQYF	TGTGCCAGTAGTACGAGTGGCGGGAGTGGAGATACGCAGTATTTT
TRBJ2-1	-	-	TRBV7-6	CASSLSGGAGVGEQFF	TGTGCCAGCAGCTTAAGTGGGGGGGCGGGAGTGGGTGAGCAGTTCTTC
TRBJ1-2	TRBD1	many	TRBV7-6	CASSHLTGGLGYTF	TGTGCCAGCAGCCACCTCACAGGGGGATTAGGCTACACCTTC
TRBJ1-4	TRBD1	many	TRBV7-2	CASSTGQGGEKLFF	TGTGCCAGCAGCACGGGACAGGGAGGGGAAAAACTGTTTTTT
TRBJ1-1	-	many	TRBV7-2	CASSLSLNTEAFF	TGTGCCAGCAGCTTATCCCTGAACACTGAAGCTTTCTTT
TRBJ2-3	-	-	TRBV25-1	CASSAQGGTDTQYF	TGTGCCAGCAGTGCCCAAGGGGGCACAGATACGCAGTATTTT
TRBJ2-1	-	few	TRBV11-3	CASSLGRLSLEQFF	TGTGCCAGCAGCTTAGGGAGACTAAGCCTCGAGCAGTTCTTC
TRBJ2-1	TRBD2	few	TRBV2	CASSGIEWEGTYNEQFF	TGTGCCAGCAGCGGAATTGAGTGGGAGGGGACCTACAATGAGCAGTTCTTC